This T cell receptor beta chain appears in the sequencing data of a study of shared clonotypes between healthy human individuals. Regarding the study as a whole: Estimated clonotype richness was generally higher in naive than memory subsets. What limited the represented genetic and exposure-history diversity was the small number of donors.

In regard to this clone: Its specificity is unknown.

Produced via immunoSEQ multiplex PCR; TCRdb's table is partial and in-frame only. The sample consists of approximately 2.3 million clones, 90% to 95% of them appearing once. Input material: naive CD4+ T cells from PBMCs. The subset here: CD45RA+ positively selected. This receptor was obtained from a man aged 18 to 29 in good health. Some clones in this sample may be carry-over from other donors' samples.

This chain's CDR3 is CASSAAPGAGYTF. The CDR3 nucleotides read TGTGCCAGCAGCGCGGCACCAGGGGCCGGCTACACCTTC. The V and J genes are TRBV9 and TRBJ1-2; weak D call: TRBD1 (6 bases). The CDR3 spans 13 residues. Germline V gene lookup returns CDR1 SGDLS and CDR2 YYNGEE. The ends were cut back, 3 bases at V and 8 bases at J, with 14 bases in the middle.